The count of the clone carrying this T cell receptor (beta chain) is one. Cohort placement rested on clinical history that participants reported themselves. Shortly before study entry, within 2 weeks, exposed participants had met a COVID-19 case. This specimen belongs to a study of blood T cell repertoires in COVID-19. In the study overall: Sites across the United States, Italy and Spain contributed samples from acute and convalescent COVID-19.

In the study's own analysis: Cell counts per sample came from amplifying reference gene primers. Sequencing used immunoSEQ multiplex PCR; TCRdb keeps in-frame clones, though not all of them. V and J calls plus clone size are reproduced from that table; the DNA served to infer D and trimming. The data show 120,000 to 150,000 clones, roughly nine tenths seen once. The germline V gene encodes CDR1 SGDLS and CDR2 YYNGEE. The CDR3 has 15 residues. Losses at the gene ends were 4 bases for V and 0 bases for J; bases not matched to a gene: 4. This rearrangement joins TRBV9 to TRBJ1-3, with 7 nucleotides matching TRBD1. The source material was PBMCs or T cells enriched from blood (not recorded which). The receptor's source is a woman aged 40 to 50 who had been exposed to COVID-19. CDR3 loop: CASSTTGSSGNTIYF. CDR3 bases: TGTGCCAGCAGCACGACAGGGAGCTCTGGAAACACCATATATTTT.